This T cell receptor (beta chain) was observed in a study of blood T cell repertoires in COVID-19 (dated by TCRdb to 2018 to 2020). In the study overall: Samples from collaborators originated in the United States, Italy and Spain and spanned both the acute and convalescent phases of COVID-19. The prospective study material was composed of cDNA or gDNA derived from T cells, B-cell-depleted T cells, or PBMCs. Subjects who had been exposed to COVID-19, were actively infected with it, or had recovered from it provided the deeply sampled blood TCRbeta repertoires that made up the dataset. A freely available public database, intended as a resource for researchers studying the immune response to SARS-CoV-2, is where the repertoires were released. The samples were drawn from the first 160 participants of the ongoing ImmuneRACE study and from about 1,200 subjects provided by 6 global collaborators. The sample metadata nearly always contained a de-identified subject ID, COVID-19 status, age in years and sex. Where HLA class I and class II types were available, the types were taken from metadata supplied by the sample provider, not from assay-based typing. Results the study describes overall, beyond this receptor: Clinical and demographic metadata were provided uncurated, with the amount varying by source and participant.

V ends up 3 bases short and J 0 bases short, with an unmatched junction base count of 3. The CDR3 holds 15 amino acids from the cysteine to the phenylalanine. CDR3 DNA is the only sequence kept; it has 45 bases, read in frame from the first base. CDR1 is given as KGHSH and CDR2 as LQKENI, both from the germline V gene. TCRbeta CDR3 regions were amplified from genomic DNA using the immunoSEQ Assay, a bias-controlled multiplex PCR. Regarding the original processing steps: The number of nucleated cells in each sample was estimated by amplification of reference gene primers within the assay. Sequence reads were collapsed and filtered to measure the absolute abundance of every unique TCRbeta CDR3 rearrangement. Productive Simpson clonality was computed per sample as the square root of Simpson's diversity index over productive rearrangements. The source is immuneACCESS, and TCRdb retained only in-frame sequences with V and J called. Part of the clones is not carried over; for the studies checked, unresolved V genes explain less than half of this, and the remainder is unexplained. The V and J calls and clone size were taken over from that table, and D and trimming were inferred from the DNA. Within this sample are over 350,000 clones, with 70% to 90% of them counted one time only. The ten largest clones take up approximately 1.4% of the sample.

To note about this clone: Its antigen is not yet known. Nothing much larger sits one base from this clone, and base qualities are not available.

Each collaborating institution followed its own protocols to collect whole blood in K2EDTA tubes. For TCRbeta analysis, collaborators shipped samples as frozen whole blood, isolated PBMCs, or DNA extracted from either of those sample types. The V gene is TRBV18 and the J gene is TRBJ2-3; 7 bases in the junction line up with TRBD1. Sequenced input: peripheral blood. The source of this sequence is a woman in her twenties or thirties with active or convalescent COVID-19. In nucleotides, the sequence is TGTGCCAGCTCACCGACAGGGCAAAGCACAGATACGCAGTATTTT. This translates into CASSPTGQSTDTQYF.